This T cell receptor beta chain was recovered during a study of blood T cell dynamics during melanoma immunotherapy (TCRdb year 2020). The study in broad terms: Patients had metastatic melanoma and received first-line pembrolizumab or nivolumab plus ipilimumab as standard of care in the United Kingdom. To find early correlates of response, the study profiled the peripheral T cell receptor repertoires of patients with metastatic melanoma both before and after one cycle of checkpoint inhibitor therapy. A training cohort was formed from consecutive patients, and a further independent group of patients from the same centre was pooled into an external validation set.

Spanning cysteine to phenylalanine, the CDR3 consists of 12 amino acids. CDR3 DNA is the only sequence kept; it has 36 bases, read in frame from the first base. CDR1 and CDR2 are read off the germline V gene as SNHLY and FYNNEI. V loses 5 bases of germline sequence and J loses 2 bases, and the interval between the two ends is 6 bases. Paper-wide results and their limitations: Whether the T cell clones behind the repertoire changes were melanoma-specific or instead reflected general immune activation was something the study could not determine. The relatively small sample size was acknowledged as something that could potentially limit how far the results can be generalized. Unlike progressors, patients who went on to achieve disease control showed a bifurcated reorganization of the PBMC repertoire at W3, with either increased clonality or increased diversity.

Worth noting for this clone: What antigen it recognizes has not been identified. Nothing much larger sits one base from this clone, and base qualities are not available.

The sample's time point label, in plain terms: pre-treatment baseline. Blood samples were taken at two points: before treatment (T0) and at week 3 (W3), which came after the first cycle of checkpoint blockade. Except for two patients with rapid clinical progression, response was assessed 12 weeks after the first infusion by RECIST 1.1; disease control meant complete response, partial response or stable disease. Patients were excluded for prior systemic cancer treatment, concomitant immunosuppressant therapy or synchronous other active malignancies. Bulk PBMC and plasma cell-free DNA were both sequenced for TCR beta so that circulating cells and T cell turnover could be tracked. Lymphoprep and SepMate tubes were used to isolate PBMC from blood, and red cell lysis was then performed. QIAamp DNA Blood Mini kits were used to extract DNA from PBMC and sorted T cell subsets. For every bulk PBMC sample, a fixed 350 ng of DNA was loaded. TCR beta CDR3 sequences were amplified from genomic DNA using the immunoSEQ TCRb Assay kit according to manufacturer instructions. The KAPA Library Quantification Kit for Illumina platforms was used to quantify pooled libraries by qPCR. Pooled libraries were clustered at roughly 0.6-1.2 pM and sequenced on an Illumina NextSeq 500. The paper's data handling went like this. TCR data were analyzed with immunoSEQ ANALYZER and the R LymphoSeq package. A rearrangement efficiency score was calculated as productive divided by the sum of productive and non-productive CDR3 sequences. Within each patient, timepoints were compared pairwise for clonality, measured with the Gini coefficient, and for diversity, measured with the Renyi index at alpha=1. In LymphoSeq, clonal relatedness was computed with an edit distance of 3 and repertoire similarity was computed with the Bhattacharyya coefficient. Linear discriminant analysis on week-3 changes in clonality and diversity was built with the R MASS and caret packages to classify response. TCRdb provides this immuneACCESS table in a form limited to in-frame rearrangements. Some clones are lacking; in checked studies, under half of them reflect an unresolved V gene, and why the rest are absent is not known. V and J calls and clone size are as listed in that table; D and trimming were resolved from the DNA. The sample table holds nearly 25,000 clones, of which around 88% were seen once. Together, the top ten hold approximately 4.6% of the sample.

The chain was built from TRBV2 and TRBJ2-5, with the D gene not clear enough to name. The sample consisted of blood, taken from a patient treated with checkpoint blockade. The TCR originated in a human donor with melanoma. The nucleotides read TGTGCCAGCAGTCAATTACAAGAGACCCAGTACTTC. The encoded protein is CASSQLQETQYF.